This passage covers 27 T cell receptor beta chains from one sample sequenced in a study of tumor-infiltrating lymphocytes in localized non-small cell lung cancer. Sequencing used immunoSEQ multiplex PCR; TCRdb keeps in-frame clones, though not all of them. The sample includes 11,000 to 15,000 clones, 82% of them seen just once. The material sequenced was lung tumor tissue. The receptors here all came from a human donor with non-small cell lung cancer.

The chain is built from TRBV27 and TRBJ2-2; 9 bases are shared with TRBD1. CDR1 and CDR2 from the germline V gene are MNHEY and SMNVEV (reference sequence). Trimming cost V 6 bases and J 8 bases; bases outside gene matches: 10. The CDR3 totals 15 residues. The CDR3 coding sequence is TGTGCCAGCAGGGCCGGGACAGGGCTTTCGGGGGAGCTGTTTTTT. Translating it yields CASRAGTGLSGELFF.

The chain combines TRBV18 with TRBJ2-3, with 14 bases lining up with TRBD2. The ends lost 3 bases at V and 2 bases at J; junction bases unmatched: 7. CDR3 length: 18 amino acids. In germline, CDR1 is KGHSH, CDR2 LQKENI. In DNA form, the CDR3 reads TGTGCCAGCTCACCGCCGGGACTAGCGGGAGTAAACACAGATACGCAGTATTTT. Translated, it gives CASSPPGLAGVNTDTQYF.

In this sample, this clone turned up once. The chain links TRBV30 to TRBJ1-4, with unresolved D. CDR3 length equals 15 residues. Germline V CDR1 and CDR2: GTSNPN, SVGIG (reference sequence). V gave up 3 bases and J gave up 7 bases, with 18 bases separating them. CDR3 sequence reads: CAWSSDSVTGEKLFF. CDR3 in DNA: TGTGCCTGGAGCTCCGACTCGGTGACCGGTGAAAAACTGTTTTTT.

This clone was observed once. V usage is TRBV11-2 and J usage is TRBJ2-7, with D tentatively TRBD1 (6 bases). V lost 1 base, J lost 2 bases, and 9 bases lay in between. The germline V gene has CDR1 SGHAT and CDR2 FQNNGV. CDR3 length: 14 amino acids. In DNA form, the CDR3 reads TGTGCCAGCAGCTTAGTTGGACAGACCTACGAGCAGTACTTC. Protein: CASSLVGQTYEQYF.

This clone was recorded once. The V and J genes are TRBV11-2 and TRBJ2-3; 7 nucleotides align to TRBD2. CDR1 is SGHAT and CDR2 is FQNNGV in the germline V gene. This CDR3 has 15 residues. The junction had 5 bases not matched to a gene; V was cut back by 2 bases and J by 3 bases. In nucleotides, the CDR3 is TGTGCCAGCAGCTTATGGGGGGGGGTTACAGATACGCAGTATTTT. Amino acids: CASSLWGGVTDTQYF.

The chain uses TRBV28 and TRBJ1-2; 8 positions match TRBD1. The CDR3 sequence is 12 residues long. Looked up from germline, CDR1 is MDHEN and CDR2 is SYDVKM. V shed 10 bases, J shed 4 bases, and the junction held 5 bases outside the gene matches. In DNA form, the CDR3 reads TGTGCCACCAACGGACAGGGCTATGGCTACACCTTC. Residues: CATNGQGYGYTF.

V gene TRBV5-1 combines with J gene TRBJ1-5, with D maybe TRBD1 (5 bases). The CDR3 has 13 residues. The V end lost 2 bases, the J end lost 4 bases, and 7 bases lay between the germline ends. Germline V gene lookup returns CDR1 SGHRS and CDR2 YFSETQ. The CDR3 sequence: CASSLDRNQPQHF. The CDR3 coding sequence is TGCGCCAGCAGCTTAGACAGAAATCAGCCCCAGCATTTT.

The table lists this clone with a count of one. This chain links TRBV18 with TRBJ1-5; D is ambiguous. The CDR3 is 15 amino acids. With 0 bases removed from V and 0 bases from J, the gap between germline ends came to 6 bases. Germline V gene lookup returns CDR1 KGHSH and CDR2 LQKENI. The CDR3 DNA reads TGTGCCAGCTCACCACCCTCCTATAGCAATCAGCCCCAGCATTTT. As protein: CASSPPSYSNQPQHF. The full variable domain, in which reference TRBV18 and TRBJ1-5 provide the parts outside the CDR3, is NAGVMQNPRHLVRRRGQEARLRCSPMKGHSHVYWYRQLPEEGLKFMVYLQKENIIDESGMPKERFSAEFPKEGPSILRIQQVVRGDSAAYFCASSPPSYSNQPQHFGDGTRLSIL.

The chain recombines TRBV19 with TRBJ2-3; no clear D. The CDR3 covers 15 residues. Germline loops: CDR1 LNHDA, CDR2 SQIVND (reference sequence). The V end was cut by 4 bases, the J end by 2 bases, with 13 bases between. CDR3 protein: CASSRSQANTDTQYF. The DNA of the CDR3 is TGTGCCAGTAGTAGAAGCCAAGCTAACACAGATACGCAGTATTTT.

The V and J genes are TRBV6-5 and TRBJ2-5, with D perhaps TRBD1 (6 bases). Germline values: CDR1 MNHEY, CDR2 SVGAGI. V lost 9 bases and J 5 bases, leaving 13 bases between the germline ends. The CDR3 has 12 amino acids. The CDR3 spells CASSSGVETQYF. The DNA of the CDR3 is TGTGCCAGTAGCTCAGGGGTGGAGACCCAGTACTTC.

V is TRBV7-6 and J is TRBJ1-2, with D tentatively TRBD1 (5 bases). The CDR3 totals 13 residues. V lost 5 bases, J lost 3 bases, and 10 bases lay in between. Per germline, CDR1 SGHVS and CDR2 FNYEAQ. Here the CDR3 DNA reads TGTGCCAGCAGCCCCCCAGGGTACTATGGCTACACCTTC. Residues: CASSPPGYYGYTF.

The CDR3: CASSRFVSGPTDTQYF. The CDR3 DNA reads as TGTGCCAGCAGCCGTTTTGTTAGCGGCCCCACAGATACGCAGTATTTT. V is TRBV7-8 and J is TRBJ2-3; tentative D call: TRBD2 (6 bases). Trimming pared 5 bases from V and 2 bases from J, leaving 17 bases between. Germline V gene data show CDR1 as SGHVS and CDR2 as FQNEAQ. The CDR3 length is 16 residues.

This clone has only a few counts. The V gene is TRBV7-8, the J gene TRBJ2-3; 8 nucleotides line up with TRBD1. CDR1 and CDR2 (germline): SGHVS, FQNEAQ. CDR3 length: 13 amino acids. V trimming: 7 bases; J trimming: 4 bases; junction bases outside the gene matches: 4. This CDR3 is CASNRDRSDTQYF. The CDR3 DNA sequence: TGTGCCAGCAACCGGGACAGGTCAGATACGCAGTATTTT.

The chain recombines TRBV5-1 with TRBJ2-1; 9 bases agree with TRBD1. Per germline, CDR1 SGHRS and CDR2 YFSETQ. The V segment lost 4 bases and the J segment 6 bases; nucleotides outside the gene matches: 5. CDR3 length: 14 residues. The CDR3 nucleotides are TGCGCCAGCAGCGCGGAGACAGGGGGCAATGAGCAGTTCTTC. This codes for CASSAETGGNEQFF. Together with reference TRBV5-1 and TRBJ2-1, the CDR3 gives the full variable domain: KAGVTQTPRYLIKTRGQQVTLSCSPISGHRSVSWYQQTPGQGLQFLFEYFSETQRNKGNFPGRFSGRQFSNSRSEMNVSTLELGDSALYLCASSAETGGNEQFFGPGTRLTVL.

This clone was observed a few times. This chain uses TRBV7-3 with TRBJ1-1, with D uncertain. Germline values: CDR1 SGHTA, CDR2 FQGTGA. The ends were cut back, 1 base at V and 5 bases at J, with 8 bases in the middle. The CDR3 spans 13 residues. CDR3 sequence reads: CASSLIGGTEAFF. The DNA of the CDR3 is TGTGCCAGCAGCTTAATCGGCGGGACTGAAGCTTTCTTT.

This chain joins TRBV5-6 and TRBJ2-1; D is unresolved. The CDR3 is made up of 13 amino acids. Trimming left V 2 bases short and J 6 bases short, with 9 bases between. Germline CDR1 reads SGHDT; CDR2 reads YYEEEE. CDR3 bases: TGTGCCAGCAGCTTTCCCCGAATCAATGAGCAGTTCTTC. This codes for CASSFPRINEQFF. The complete variable domain, with remaining parts taken from reference TRBV5-6 and TRBJ2-1, reads DAGVTQSPTHLIKTRGQQVTLRCSPKSGHDTVSWYQQALGQGPQFIFQYYEEEERQRGNFPDRFSGHQFPNYSSELNVNALLLGDSALYLCASSFPRINEQFFGPGTRLTVL.

The chain carries TRBV5-6 and TRBJ2-5; TRBD1 matches at 9 bases. V was clipped by 3 bases and J by 5 bases; unmatched bases: 5. Germline V gene lookup returns CDR1 SGHDT and CDR2 YYEEEE. This CDR3 contains 14 residues. The chain's CDR3 is CASSSIDRGETQYF. The CDR3 DNA reads TGTGCCAGCAGCTCAATCGACAGGGGGGAGACCCAGTACTTC.

Worth noting for this clone: Other DNA sequences from this sample encode an identical CDR3 as well. The chain employs TRBV5-4 and TRBJ2-5; D tentatively reads TRBD1 or TRBD2 (5 bases each). Germline CDR1 and CDR2: SGHNT and YYREEE (reference sequence). Trimming stripped 0 bases from V and 5 bases from J, with 11 bases between. The CDR3 is made up of 14 amino acids. The chain's CDR3 is CASSLVGARETQYF. The CDR3 nucleotides read TGTGCCAGCAGCTTGGTCGGGGCACGGGAGACCCAGTACTTC. Complete variable domain (other parts from reference TRBV5-4 and TRBJ2-5): ETGVTQSPTHLIKTRGQQVTLRCSSQSGHNTVSWYQQALGQGPQFIFQYYREEENGRGNFPPRFSGLQFPNYSSELNVNALELDDSALYLCASSLVGARETQYFGPGTRLLVL.

The rearrangement uses TRBV6-1 and TRBJ1-5; 7 bases map to TRBD1. This CDR3 spans 16 amino acids. CDR1 and CDR2 (germline): MNHNS, SASEGT. V shed 2 bases and J 6 bases; nucleotides not matched to a gene: 10. CDR3 nucleotides: TGTGCCAGCAGTGAAAGAAGGGTACAGGGGACTCAGCCCCAGCATTTT. Protein sequence: CASSERRVQGTQPQHF.

The chain uses TRBV19 and TRBJ2-1; D call uncertain. The germline V gene encodes CDR1 LNHDA and CDR2 SQIVND (reference sequence). There are 16 residues in the CDR3. The V end was cut by 6 bases, the J end by 3 bases, with 18 bases between. The CDR3 sequence: CASRSRRDTYYNEQFF. The CDR3 DNA is TGTGCCAGTAGGTCCCGCCGCGACACCTACTACAATGAGCAGTTCTTC. The full variable domain, completed using reference TRBV19 and TRBJ2-1, is DGGITQSPKYLFRKEGQNVTLSCEQNLNHDAMYWYRQDPGQGLRLIYYSQIVNDFQKGDIAEGYSVSREKKESFPLTVTSAQKNPTAFYLCASRSRRDTYYNEQFFGPGTRLTVL.

V gene TRBV30 combines with J gene TRBJ1-1; D not resolved. From germline, CDR1 is GTSNPN and CDR2 SVGIG (reference sequence). The V end was cut by 0 bases, the J end by 11 bases, with 13 bases between. The CDR3 contains 12 residues. Here the CDR3 reads CAWSVLPTDAFF. CDR3 in DNA: TGTGCCTGGAGTGTACTGCCTACCGACGCTTTCTTT.

This sequence joins TRBV11-3 and TRBJ2-1, with D perhaps matching TRBD2 (7 bases). CDR3 length: 15 residues. V dropped 3 bases and J dropped 5 bases, with 14 bases sitting between them. From germline, CDR1 is SGHNT and CDR2 YENEEA. The CDR3 here is CASSLGRGSDNEQFF. The CDR3 region has the DNA TGTGCCAGCAGCTTGGGGAGGGGGAGCGACAATGAGCAGTTCTTC.

The J gene is TRBJ1-3, the V gene TRBV2; unclear D gene. Trimming removed 7 bases at V and 0 bases at J, with 13 bases between. Germline V gene sequence: CDR1 SNHLY, CDR2 FYNNEI. The CDR3 sequence is 15 residues long. The CDR3 bases are TGTGCCAGCACCGTCGACGGCAGCTCTGGAAACACCATATATTTT. This gives the protein CASTVDGSSGNTIYF.

The genes are TRBV28 and TRBJ1-5; D is undetermined. Germline-derived CDR1 and CDR2 are MDHEN and SYDVKM. The CDR3 contains 15 residues. Between the trimmed V and J ends, which lost 5 bases and 6 bases, there was a span of 17 bases. CDR3 DNA: TGTGCCAGCAGTGAGACCACCCCGGGAGCTCAGCCCCAGCATTTT. Its translation: CASSETTPGAQPQHF.

V usage is TRBV7-2 and J usage is TRBJ2-5; possibly TRBD2 for D (6 bases). CDR1 is SGHTA and CDR2 is FQGNSA in the germline V gene. The CDR3 contains 13 residues. V was pared by 3 bases and J by 4 bases, with 9 bases between. The chain's CDR3 is CASSFRGTETQYF. The DNA of the CDR3 is TGTGCCAGCAGCTTCCGGGGGACAGAGACCCAGTACTTC. The whole variable domain, filled in from reference TRBV7-2 and TRBJ2-5, reads GAGVSQSPSNKVTEKGKDVELRCDPISGHTALYWYRQSLGQGLEFLIYFQGNSAPDKSGLPSDRFSAERTGGSVSTLTIQRTQQEDSAVYLCASSFRGTETQYFGPGTRLLVL.

The J gene is TRBJ1-5, the V gene TRBV6-6; 7 bases are shared with TRBD1. V dropped 6 bases and J dropped 7; count of bases not matched to a gene: 9. Germline V gene lookup returns CDR1 MNHNY and CDR2 SVGAGI (reference sequence). This CDR3 is 14 amino acids long. CDR3 coding DNA: TGTGCCAGCAGCCACACAGGGGTGGGCCAGCCCCAGCATTTT. Amino acids: CASSHTGVGQPQHF.

The rearrangement links TRBV6-1 to TRBJ1-1; maybe TRBD1 (5 bases). The CDR3 is 14 amino acids. The germline gives CDR1 MNHNS, CDR2 SASEGT. V was trimmed by 1 base and J by 5 bases, leaving 11 bases between them. CDR3 residues: CASSEDQGRTEAFF. Here the CDR3 DNA reads TGTGCCAGCAGTGAAGACCAGGGACGAACTGAAGCTTTCTTT.